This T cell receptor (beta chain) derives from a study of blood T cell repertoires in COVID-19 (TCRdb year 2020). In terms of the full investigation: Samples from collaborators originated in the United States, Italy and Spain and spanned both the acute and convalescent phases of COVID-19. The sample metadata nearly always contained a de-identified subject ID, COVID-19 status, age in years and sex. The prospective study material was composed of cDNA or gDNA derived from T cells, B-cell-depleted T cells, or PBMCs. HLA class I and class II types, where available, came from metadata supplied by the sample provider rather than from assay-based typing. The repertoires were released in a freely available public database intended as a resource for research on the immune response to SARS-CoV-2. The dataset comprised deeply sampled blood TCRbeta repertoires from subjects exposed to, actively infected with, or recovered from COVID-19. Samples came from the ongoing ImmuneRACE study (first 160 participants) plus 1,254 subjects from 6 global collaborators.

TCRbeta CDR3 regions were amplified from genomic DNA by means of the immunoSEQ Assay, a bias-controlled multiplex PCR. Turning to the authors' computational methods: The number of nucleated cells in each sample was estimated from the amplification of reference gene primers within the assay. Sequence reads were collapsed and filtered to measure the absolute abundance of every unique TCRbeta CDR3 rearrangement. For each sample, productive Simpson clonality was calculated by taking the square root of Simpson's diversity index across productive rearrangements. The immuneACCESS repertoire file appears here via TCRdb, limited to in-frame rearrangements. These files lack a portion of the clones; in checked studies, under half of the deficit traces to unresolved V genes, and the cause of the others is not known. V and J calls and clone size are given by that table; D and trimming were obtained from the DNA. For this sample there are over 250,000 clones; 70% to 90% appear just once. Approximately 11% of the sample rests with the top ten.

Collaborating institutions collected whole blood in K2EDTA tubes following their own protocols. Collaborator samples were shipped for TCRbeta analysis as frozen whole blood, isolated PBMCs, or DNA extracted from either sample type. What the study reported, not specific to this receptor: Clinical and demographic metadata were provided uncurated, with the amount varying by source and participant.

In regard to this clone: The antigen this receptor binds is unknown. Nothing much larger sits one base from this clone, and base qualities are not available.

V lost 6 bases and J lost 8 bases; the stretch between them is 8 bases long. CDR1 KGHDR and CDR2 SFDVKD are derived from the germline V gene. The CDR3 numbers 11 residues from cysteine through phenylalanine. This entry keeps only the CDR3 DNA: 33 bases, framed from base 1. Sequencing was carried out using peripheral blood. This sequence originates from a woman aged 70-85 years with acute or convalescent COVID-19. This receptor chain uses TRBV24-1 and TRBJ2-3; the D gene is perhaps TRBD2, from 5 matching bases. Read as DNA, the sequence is TGTGCCACCAGTTATGGAGGTACGCAGTATTTT. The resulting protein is CATSYGGTQYF.